This T cell receptor beta chain stems from a study of OX40 agonist ivuxolimab in advanced cancers. Background on the study: Participants averaged approximately 61 years of age (range roughly 23 to 79) and were roughly 80% male. Findings of the study overall: At 0.1 to 3.0 mg/kg, clonal expansion of CD4+ and CD8+ blood T cells had occurred by week 6. Antigen specificity of clonally expanded peripheral T cells was not established.

This clone turned up a few times. No antigen is known for it. Repertoires were generated with immunoSEQ multiplex PCR, while TCRdb's copy carries only in-frame clones and drops some. This sample has tens of thousands of clones, with 92% found just once. The V end was cut by 4 bases, the J end by 2 bases, with 11 bases between. The CDR3 extends over 14 amino acids. CDR1 is SGHTA and CDR2 is FQGTGA in the germline V gene. Sample: CD4+ or CD8+ T cells sorted from blood, taken in a trial of the OX40 agonist ivuxolimab. The chain recombines TRBV7-3 with TRBJ1-1; the D gene is possibly TRBD1 (5 bases). The sequence derives from an adult with an advanced solid tumor such as melanoma, head and neck, liver or kidney cancer. DNA for the CDR3: TGTGCCAGCAGCTCCACAGGAGGAAACACTGAAGCTTTCTTT. This encodes CASSSTGGNTEAFF.